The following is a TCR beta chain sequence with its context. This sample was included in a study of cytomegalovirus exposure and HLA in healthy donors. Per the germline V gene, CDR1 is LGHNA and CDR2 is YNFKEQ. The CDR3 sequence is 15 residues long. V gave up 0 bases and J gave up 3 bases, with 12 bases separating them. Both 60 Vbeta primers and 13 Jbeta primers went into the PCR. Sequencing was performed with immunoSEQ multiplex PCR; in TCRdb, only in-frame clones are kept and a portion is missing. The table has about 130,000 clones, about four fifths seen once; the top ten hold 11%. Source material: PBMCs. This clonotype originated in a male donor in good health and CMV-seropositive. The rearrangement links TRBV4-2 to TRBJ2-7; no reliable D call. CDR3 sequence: CASSQERVGGYEQYF. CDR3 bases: TGTGCCAGCAGCCAAGAGAGAGTTGGCGGCTACGAGCAGTACTTC.